This T cell receptor beta chain appears in the sequencing data of a study of blood T cell repertoires in COVID-19. Original processing methods: For nucleated cells, counts were estimated from reference gene primer amplification. Profiled with immunoSEQ multiplex PCR; TCRdb holds only in-frame clones, not every one. That table supplies the V and J calls and clone size; D and trimming were determined from the DNA. The table lists 200,000 to 250,000 clones, about 85% of them singletons, with around 5.5% in the top ten. The clonotype originates from a woman aged 55-75 years who had recovered from COVID-19. What was sequenced was peripheral blood.

The CDR3 loop is CASSGLVADTQYF. The CDR3 DNA sequence: TGTGCCAGCTCTGGACTAGTAGCAGATACGCAGTATTTT. V gene TRBV18 combines with J gene TRBJ2-3, with 7 bases matching TRBD2. This CDR3 is 13 amino acids long. Per the germline V gene, CDR1 is KGHSH and CDR2 is LQKENI. V shed 6 bases and J 4 bases; nucleotides not matched to a gene: 4.